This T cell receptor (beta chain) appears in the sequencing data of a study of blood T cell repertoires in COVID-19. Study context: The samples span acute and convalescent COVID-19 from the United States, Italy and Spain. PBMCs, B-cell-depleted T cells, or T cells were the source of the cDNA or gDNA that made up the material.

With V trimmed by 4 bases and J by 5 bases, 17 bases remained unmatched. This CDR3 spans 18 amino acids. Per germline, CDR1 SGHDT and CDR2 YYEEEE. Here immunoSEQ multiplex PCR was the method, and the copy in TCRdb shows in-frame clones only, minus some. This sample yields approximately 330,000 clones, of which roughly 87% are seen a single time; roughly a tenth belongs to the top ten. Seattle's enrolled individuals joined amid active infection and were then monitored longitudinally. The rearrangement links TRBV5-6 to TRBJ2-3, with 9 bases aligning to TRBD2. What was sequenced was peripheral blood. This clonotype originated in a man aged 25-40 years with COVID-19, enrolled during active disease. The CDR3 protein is CASSGGRLAGLLGDTQYF. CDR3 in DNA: TGTGCCAGCAGCGGGGGCCGCCTAGCGGGACTTTTGGGAGATACGCAGTATTTT. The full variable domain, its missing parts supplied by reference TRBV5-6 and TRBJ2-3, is DAGVTQSPTHLIKTRGQQVTLRCSPKSGHDTVSWYQQALGQGPQFIFQYYEEEERQRGNFPDRFSGHQFPNYSSELNVNALLLGDSALYLCASSGGRLAGLLGDTQYFGPGTRLTVL.